This T cell receptor (beta chain) was identified in a study of CXCR3-negative and CXCR3-positive naive CD8 T cells. Whole-study findings and limits: Memory CD8+ cells showed much lower diversity, while both naive subsets were comparably high. The authors found comparable surface CD5 between naive subsets and inferred TCR strength from TRB CDR3 properties. Compared with CXCR3-negative naive cells, CXCR3-positive naive cells showed more hydrophobic TRB CDR3s.

This CDR3 has 14 residues. Germline V lookup: CDR1 MGHRA, CDR2 YSYEKL. Regarding this clonotype: As yet, its antigen is unknown.

Via 5' RACE with UMI labels, TRB cDNA libraries were prepared. Following a re-call of the 5' RACE reads, TCRdb has one entry per CDR3 protein and lacks DNA. The table lists around 80,000 distinct CDR3 sequences. This TCR was recovered from a human donor in good health. Some clones in this sample may be carry-over from other donors' samples. The rearrangement joins TRBV4-1 to TRBJ2-7. Sequencing was done on a sample of naive CXCR3+ CD8+ T cells from blood. Subset: CD45RO-CCR7+CD27+CD95- naive CD8+ T cells expressing CXCR3 (TNR3+). The CDR3 protein is CASSQVSLQNEQYF.